The 17 T cell receptor beta chains given below trace back to one sample, sequenced in a study of T cell repertoires in cytomegalovirus infection. TCRdb passed the reads through MiXCR, listing each CDR3 protein once. The table lists about 50,000 distinct CDR3 sequences, about 18% of them singletons. No antigen has been identified for these receptors. The sequenced sample was CD8+ T cells from cultured PBMCs, obtained from culture after CMV antigen stimulation. The source of these receptors is a human donor in good health (CMV status not recorded). Some clones in this sample may be carry-over from other donors' samples.

V gene TRBV12-3 or TRBV12-4 combines with J gene TRBJ2-1, with 13 bases aligning to TRBD2. CDR3 length equals 16 residues. V shed 5 bases, J shed 7 bases, and the junction held 8 bases outside the gene matches. This CDR3 reads CASSGQTSGGMNEQFF. DNA for the CDR3: TGTGCCAGCAGTGGCCAGACTAGCGGGGGGATGAATGAGCAGTTCTTC.

This chain connects TRBV2 to TRBJ2-3; 8 bases are shared with TRBD2. The CDR3 has 13 residues. Germline lookup yields CDR1 SNHLY and CDR2 FYNNEI. V gave up 9 bases and J gave up 3 bases; unmatched junction bases: 5. The DNA of the CDR3 is TGTGCCAGTCGAACGGGAGGGACAGATACGCAGTATTTT. Encoded protein: CASRTGGTDTQYF.

This clonotype was counted between two and nine times. V and J are TRBV7-9 and TRBJ2-6; TRBD1 agrees at 10 bases. The ends lost 1 base at V and 2 bases at J; junction bases unmatched: 2. This CDR3 contains 17 residues. The germline V gene has CDR1 SEHNR and CDR2 FQNEAQ (reference sequence). The CDR3 DNA sequence: TGTGCCAGCAGCTTAGAAGGGACAGGGGCTGGGGCCAACGTCCTGACTTTC. Translated, it gives CASSLEGTGAGANVLTF.

This clonotype occurred a few times. The chain is built from TRBV7-9 and TRBJ1-4, with unresolved D. V was cut by 5 bases and J by 4 bases, with 17 bases left in between. This CDR3 contains 16 residues. Looked up from germline, CDR1 is SEHNR and CDR2 is FQNEAQ (reference sequence). The CDR3 nucleotides read TGTGCCAGCAGCCCGGGTTCAGGCAGCAGTAATGAAAAACTGTTTTTT. This gives the protein CASSPGSGSSNEKLFF.

The rearrangement joins TRBV7-9 to TRBJ1-5; possibly TRBD1 for D (6 bases). The CDR3 contains 15 residues. V was clipped by 1 base and J by 2 bases, with 9 bases between them. Germline CDR1 and CDR2: SEHNR and FQNEAQ (reference sequence). DNA of the CDR3: TGTGCCAGCAGCTTAGACAGGGAAGGCAATCAGCCCCAGCATTTT. It specifies CASSLDREGNQPQHF.

This clonotype was detected a few times. The chain links TRBV7-9 to TRBJ1-1, with 7 bases matching TRBD1. CDR1 SEHNR and CDR2 FQNEAQ come from the germline V gene (reference sequence). The junction had 9 bases not matched to a gene; V was cut back by 3 bases and J by 5 bases. This CDR3 contains 15 residues. Written as DNA, the CDR3 is TGTGCCAGCAGCTTCCGAGACAGGGTAGGGACTGAAGCTTTCTTT. Translated: CASSFRDRVGTEAFF.

V and J are TRBV4-1 and TRBJ2-7, with a possible D match to TRBD2 (6 bases). V was cut by 3 bases and J by 3 bases, with 18 bases left in between. CDR3 length: 16 amino acids. Germline values: CDR1 MGHRA, CDR2 YSYEKL. The CDR3 bases are TGCGCCAGCAGCCAGGTGTTTGGGGGGATCAACTACGAGCAGTACTTC. It yields the protein CASSQVFGGINYEQYF.

This rearrangement joins TRBV11-1 to TRBJ1-2, with a possible D match to TRBD1 (5 bases). This CDR3 has 14 amino acids. The germline V gene encodes CDR1 SGHAT and CDR2 FQDESV (reference sequence). The V gene lost 5 bases and the J gene lost 2 bases, with 12 bases spanning the gap. The CDR3, as DNA: TGTGCCAGCAGCCCGGGACGGGGAAACTATGGCTACACCTTC. Protein: CASSPGRGNYGYTF.

The rearrangement uses TRBV7-6 and TRBJ2-7; D possibly corresponds to TRBD2 (6 bases). Germline V CDR1 and CDR2: SGHVS, FNYEAQ. The ends were cut back, 5 bases at V and 6 bases at J, with 14 bases in the middle. The CDR3 has 13 amino acids. The CDR3 sequence: CASSVGEAGEQYF. CDR3 sequence (DNA): TGTGCCAGCAGCGTAGGGGAGGCGGGCGAGCAGTACTTC.

V usage is TRBV4-3 and J usage is TRBJ1-5; D call uncertain. CDR3 length: 13 residues. The germline V gene encodes CDR1 LGHNA and CDR2 YSLEER. V gave up 1 base and J gave up 7 bases, with 8 bases separating them. DNA of the CDR3: TGCGCCAGCAGCCAAGCCGGCTTACAGCCCCAGCATTTT. Protein: CASSQAGLQPQHF.

This clonotype was seen just once. This sequence joins TRBV10-3 and TRBJ1-4; D remains unclear. Germline V gene sequence: CDR1 ENHRY, CDR2 SYGVKD. The V and J ends lost 3 bases and 8 bases respectively, with 7 bases between them. This CDR3 region has 12 residues. This CDR3 reads CAISEADEKLFF. CDR3 nucleotide sequence: TGTGCCATCAGTGAAGCTGACGAAAAACTGTTTTTT.

The chain joins TRBV11-2 to TRBJ2-3, with 9 bases lining up with TRBD1. The CDR3 has 14 residues. V shed 5 bases, J shed 5 bases, and the junction held 5 bases outside the gene matches. Germline V lookup: CDR1 SGHAT, CDR2 FQNNGV. As DNA, the CDR3 is TGTGCCAGCAGCACCGGGACAGGGAAAGATACGCAGTATTTT. The encoded protein is CASSTGTGKDTQYF. The variable domain in full, with the rest retrieved from reference TRBV11-2 and TRBJ2-3, is EAGVAQSPRYKIIEKRQSVAFWCNPISGHATLYWYQQILGQGPKLLIQFQNNGVVDDSQLPKDRFSAERLKGVDSTLKIQPAKLEDSAVYLCASSTGTGKDTQYFGPGTRLTVL.

The chain is built from TRBV7-2 and TRBJ1-2; possible D gene TRBD1, 5 bases. Trimming stripped 1 base from V and 5 bases from J, with 11 bases between. Germline V gives CDR1 SGHTA, CDR2 FQGNSA. There are 14 residues in the CDR3. The CDR3 nucleotides read TGTGCCAGCAGCTTAGTTGAGACAGTTTATGGCTACACCTTC. Residues: CASSLVETVYGYTF.

This clonotype was seen a handful of times. V gene TRBV7-9 combines with J gene TRBJ1-4; weak D call: TRBD1 (6 bases). Deletions cut 5 bases from V and 0 bases from J, with 19 bases between. Germline-derived CDR1 and CDR2 are SEHNR and FQNEAQ (reference sequence). The CDR3 is made up of 18 amino acids. Here the CDR3 DNA reads TGTGCCAGCAGCCCCCCGACAGGATCACCTACAACTAATGAAAAACTGTTTTTT. This encodes CASSPPTGSPTTNEKLFF. Drawing the rest from reference TRBV7-9 and TRBJ1-4, the complete variable domain is DTGVSQNPRHKITKRGQNVTFRCDPISEHNRLYWYRQTLGQGPEFLTYFQNEAQLEKSRLLSDRFSAERPKGSFSTLEIQRTEQGDSAMYLCASSPPTGSPTTNEKLFFGSGTQLSVL.

This clonotype occurred a few times. The chain employs TRBV6-2 or TRBV6-3 and TRBJ1-5; no clear D. V lost 4 bases to trimming and J lost 0 bases, with 4 bases between them. The CDR3 extends over 13 amino acids. Germline values: CDR1 MNHEY, CDR2 SVGEGT. CDR3 nucleotides: TGTGCCAGCAGTTTTAATAGCAATCAGCCCCAGCATTTT. Its protein product is CASSFNSNQPQHF.

The genes are TRBV5-1 and TRBJ1-2, with a possible D match to TRBD1 (6 bases). The CDR3 length is 14 residues. Germline assignment: CDR1 SGHRS and CDR2 YFSETQ. Deletions cut 4 bases from V and 1 base from J, with 11 bases between. CDR3 in DNA: TGCGCCAGCAGCCCGAAGGACAGTAACTATGGCTACACCTTC. This translates into CASSPKDSNYGYTF.

This clonotype was recorded a few times. The rearrangement joins TRBV14 to TRBJ1-1, with D perhaps matching TRBD1 (6 bases). Trimming removed 4 bases at V and 12 bases at J, with 18 bases between. This CDR3 spans 13 amino acids. Germline V lookup: CDR1 SGHDN, CDR2 FVKESK. The CDR3 DNA sequence: TGTGCCAGCAGCCTGACCAAGGGGAGGGGGTCTTTCTTT. Protein sequence: CASSLTKGRGSFF.